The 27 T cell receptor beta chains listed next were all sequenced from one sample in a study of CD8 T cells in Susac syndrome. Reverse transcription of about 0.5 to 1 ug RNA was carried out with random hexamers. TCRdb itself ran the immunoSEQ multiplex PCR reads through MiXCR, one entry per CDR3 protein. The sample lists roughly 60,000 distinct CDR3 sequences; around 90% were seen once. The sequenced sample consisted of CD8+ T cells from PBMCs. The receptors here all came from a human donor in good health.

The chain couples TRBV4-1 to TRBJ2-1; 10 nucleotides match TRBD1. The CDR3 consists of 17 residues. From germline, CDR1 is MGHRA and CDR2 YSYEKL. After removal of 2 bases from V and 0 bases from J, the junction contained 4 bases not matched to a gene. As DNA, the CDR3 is TGCGCCAGCAGCCAACGGACAGGGGGTAGCTCCTACAATGAGCAGTTCTTC. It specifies CASSQRTGGSSYNEQFF.

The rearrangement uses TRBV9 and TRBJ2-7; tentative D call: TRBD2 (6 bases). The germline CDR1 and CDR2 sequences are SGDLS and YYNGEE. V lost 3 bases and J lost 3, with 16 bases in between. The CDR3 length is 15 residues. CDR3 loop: CASSAGTQTSYEQYF. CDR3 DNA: TGTGCCAGCAGCGCCGGGACTCAAACTAGCTACGAGCAGTACTTC. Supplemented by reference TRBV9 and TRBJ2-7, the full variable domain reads DSGVTQTPKHLITATGQRVTLRCSPRSGDLSVYWYQQSLDQGLQFLIQYYNGEERAKGNILERFSAQQFPDLHSELNLSSLELGDSALYFCASSAGTQTSYEQYFGPGTRLTVT.

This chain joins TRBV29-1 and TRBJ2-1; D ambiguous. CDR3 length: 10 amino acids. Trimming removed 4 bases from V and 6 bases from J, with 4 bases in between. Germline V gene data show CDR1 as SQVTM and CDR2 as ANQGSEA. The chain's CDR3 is CSVVGNEQFF. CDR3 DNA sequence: TGCAGCGTTGTAGGCAATGAGCAGTTCTTC.

CDR3 sequence (DNA): TGCGCCAGCAGCCAAGAAAGATCTAACTCCTACAATGAGCAGTTCTTC. It encodes CASSQERSNSYNEQFF. The chain carries TRBV4-1 and TRBJ2-1, with D uncertain. CDR1 and CDR2 (germline): MGHRA, YSYEKL. V lost 0 bases and J 0 bases, leaving 9 bases between the germline ends. The CDR3 is made up of 16 amino acids.

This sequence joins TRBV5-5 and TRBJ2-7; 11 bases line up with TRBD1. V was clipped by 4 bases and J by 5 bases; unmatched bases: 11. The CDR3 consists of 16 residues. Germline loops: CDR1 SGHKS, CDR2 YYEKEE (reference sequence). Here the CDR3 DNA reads TGTGCCAGCAGCCCAGGCGGACAGGGGGCTTTCGACGAGCAGTACTTC. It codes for CASSPGGQGAFDEQYF.

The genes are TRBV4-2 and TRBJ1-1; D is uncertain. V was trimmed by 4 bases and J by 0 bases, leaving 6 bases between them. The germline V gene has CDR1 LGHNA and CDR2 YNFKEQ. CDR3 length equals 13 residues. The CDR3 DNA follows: TGTGCCAGCAGCCCGACGGTGAACACTGAAGCTTTCTTT. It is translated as CASSPTVNTEAFF.

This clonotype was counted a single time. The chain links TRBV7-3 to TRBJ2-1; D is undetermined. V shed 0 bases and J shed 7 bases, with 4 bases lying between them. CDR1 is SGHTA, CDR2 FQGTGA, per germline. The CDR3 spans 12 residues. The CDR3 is CASSLTANEQFF. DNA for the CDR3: TGTGCCAGCAGCTTAACGGCTAATGAGCAGTTCTTC.

CDR3 DNA sequence: TGTGCCAGTAGCGAGCGACAGGGGGGAGGTGGCTACACCTTC. Amino acid sequence: CASSERQGGGGYTF. This chain uses TRBV19 with TRBJ1-2; 9 bases fit TRBD1. This CDR3 has 14 residues. In germline, CDR1 is LNHDA, CDR2 SQIVND (reference sequence). V was clipped by 6 bases and J by 7 bases; unmatched bases: 9.

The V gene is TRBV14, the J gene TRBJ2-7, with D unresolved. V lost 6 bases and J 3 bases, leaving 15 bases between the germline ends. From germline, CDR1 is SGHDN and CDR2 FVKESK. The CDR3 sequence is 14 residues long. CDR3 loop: CASRPPGLGYEQYF. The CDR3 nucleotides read TGTGCCAGCAGACCGCCCGGGCTAGGCTACGAGCAGTACTTC.

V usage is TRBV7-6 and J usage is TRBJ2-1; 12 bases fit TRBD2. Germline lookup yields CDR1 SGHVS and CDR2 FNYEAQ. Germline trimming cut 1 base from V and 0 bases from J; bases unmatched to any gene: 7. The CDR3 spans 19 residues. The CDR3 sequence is CASSLVPTSGGLSYNEQFF. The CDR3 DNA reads TGTGCCAGCAGCTTAGTCCCGACTAGCGGGGGCCTCTCCTACAATGAGCAGTTCTTC.

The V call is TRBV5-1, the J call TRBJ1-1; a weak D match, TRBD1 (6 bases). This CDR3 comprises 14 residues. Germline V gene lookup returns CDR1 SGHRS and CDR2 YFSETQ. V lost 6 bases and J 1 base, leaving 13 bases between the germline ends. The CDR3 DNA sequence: TGCGCCAGCACGCATTTAGGGGGGAACACTGAAGCTTTCTTT. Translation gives CASTHLGGNTEAFF.

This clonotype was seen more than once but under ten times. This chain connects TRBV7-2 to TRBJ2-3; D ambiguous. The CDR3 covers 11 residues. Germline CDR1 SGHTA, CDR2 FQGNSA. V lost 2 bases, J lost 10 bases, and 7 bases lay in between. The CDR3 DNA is TGTGCCAGCAGCTTATCTCTTTCGCAGTATTTT. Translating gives CASSLSLSQYF.

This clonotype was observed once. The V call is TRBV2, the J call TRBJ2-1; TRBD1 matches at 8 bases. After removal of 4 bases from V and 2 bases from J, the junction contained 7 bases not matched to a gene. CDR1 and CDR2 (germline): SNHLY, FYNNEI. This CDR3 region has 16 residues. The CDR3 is CASSADREVPYNEQFF. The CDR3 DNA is TGTGCCAGCAGTGCGGACAGGGAGGTCCCCTACAATGAGCAGTTCTTC.

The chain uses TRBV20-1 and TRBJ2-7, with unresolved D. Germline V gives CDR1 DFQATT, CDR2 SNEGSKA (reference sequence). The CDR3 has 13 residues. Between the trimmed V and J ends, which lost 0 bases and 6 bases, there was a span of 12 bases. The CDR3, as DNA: TGCAGTGCTAGAGAGGCAGGTATCCGCGAGCAGTACTTC. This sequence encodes CSAREAGIREQYF.

Here the CDR3 reads CASSSLPNEQYF. The CDR3 DNA is TGTGCCAGCAGCTCTTTACCCAACGAGCAGTACTTC. J is TRBJ2-7 and V is TRBV7-2; D is undetermined. The V end was cut by 4 bases, the J end by 5 bases, with 9 bases between. The CDR3 is made up of 12 amino acids. CDR1 is SGHTA, CDR2 FQGNSA, per germline. Variable domain in full (rest from reference TRBV7-2 and TRBJ2-7): GAGVSQSPSNKVTEKGKDVELRCDPISGHTALYWYRQSLGQGLEFLIYFQGNSAPDKSGLPSDRFSAERTGGSVSTLTIQRTQQEDSAVYLCASSSLPNEQYFGPGTRLTVT.

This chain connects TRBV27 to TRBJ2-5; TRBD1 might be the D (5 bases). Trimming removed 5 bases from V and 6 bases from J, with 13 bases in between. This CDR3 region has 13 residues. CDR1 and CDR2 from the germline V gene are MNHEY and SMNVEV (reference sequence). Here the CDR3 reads CASSPRDMKTQYF. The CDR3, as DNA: TGTGCCAGCAGTCCCAGGGATATGAAGACCCAGTACTTC.

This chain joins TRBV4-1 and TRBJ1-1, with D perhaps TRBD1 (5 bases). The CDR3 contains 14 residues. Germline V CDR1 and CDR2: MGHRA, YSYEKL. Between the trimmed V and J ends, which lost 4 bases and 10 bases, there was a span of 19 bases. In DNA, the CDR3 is TGCGCCAGCAGCCTAGACATGGGACCGTGGGTAGCTTTCTTT. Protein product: CASSLDMGPWVAFF.

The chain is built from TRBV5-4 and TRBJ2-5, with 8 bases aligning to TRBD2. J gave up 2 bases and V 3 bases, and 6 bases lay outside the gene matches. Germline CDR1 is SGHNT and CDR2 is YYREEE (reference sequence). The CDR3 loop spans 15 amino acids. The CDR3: CASSSHPGGQETQYF. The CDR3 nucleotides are TGTGCCAGCAGCTCCCACCCGGGGGGGCAAGAGACCCAGTACTTC. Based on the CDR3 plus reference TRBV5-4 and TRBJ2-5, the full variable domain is ETGVTQSPTHLIKTRGQQVTLRCSSQSGHNTVSWYQQALGQGPQFIFQYYREEENGRGNFPPRFSGLQFPNYSSELNVNALELDDSALYLCASSSHPGGQETQYFGPGTRLLVL.

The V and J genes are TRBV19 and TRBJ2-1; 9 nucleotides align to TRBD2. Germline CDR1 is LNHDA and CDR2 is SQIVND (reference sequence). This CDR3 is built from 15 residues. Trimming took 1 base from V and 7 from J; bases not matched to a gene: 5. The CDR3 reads CASSIVAGGGNEQFF. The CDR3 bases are TGTGCCAGTAGTATAGTGGCGGGGGGGGGTAATGAGCAGTTCTTC.

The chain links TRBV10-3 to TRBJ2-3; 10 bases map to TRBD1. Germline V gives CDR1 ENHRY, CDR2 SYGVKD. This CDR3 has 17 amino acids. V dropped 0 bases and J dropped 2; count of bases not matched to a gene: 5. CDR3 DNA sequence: TGTGCCATCAGTGAGTCGTCTGGGACAGGGGACACAGATACGCAGTATTTT. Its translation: CAISESSGTGDTDTQYF.

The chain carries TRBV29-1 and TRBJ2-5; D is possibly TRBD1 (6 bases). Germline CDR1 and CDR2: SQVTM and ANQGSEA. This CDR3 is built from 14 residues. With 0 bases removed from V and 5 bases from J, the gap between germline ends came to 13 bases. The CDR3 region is CSVEDTGNGETQYF. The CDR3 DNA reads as TGCAGCGTTGAAGACACAGGGAATGGGGAGACCCAGTACTTC.

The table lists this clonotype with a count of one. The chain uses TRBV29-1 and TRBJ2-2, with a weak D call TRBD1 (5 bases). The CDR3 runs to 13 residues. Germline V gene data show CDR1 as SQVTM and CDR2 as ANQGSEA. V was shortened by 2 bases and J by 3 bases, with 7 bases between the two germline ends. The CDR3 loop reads CSVETGDTGELFF. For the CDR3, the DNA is TGCAGCGTTGAAACAGGTGACACCGGGGAGCTGTTTTTT.

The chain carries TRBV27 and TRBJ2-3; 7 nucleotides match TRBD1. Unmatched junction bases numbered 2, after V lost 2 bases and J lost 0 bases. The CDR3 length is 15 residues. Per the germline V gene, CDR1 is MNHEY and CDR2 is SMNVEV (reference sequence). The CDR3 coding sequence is TGTGCCAGCAGTTTAGAGGGGGCGAGCACAGATACGCAGTATTTT. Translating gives CASSLEGASTDTQYF.

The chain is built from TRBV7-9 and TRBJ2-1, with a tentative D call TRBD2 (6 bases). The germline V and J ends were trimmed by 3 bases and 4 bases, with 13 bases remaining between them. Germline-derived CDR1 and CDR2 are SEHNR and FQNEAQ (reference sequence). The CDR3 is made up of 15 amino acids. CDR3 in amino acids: CASSFVAADYNEQFF. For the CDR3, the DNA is TGTGCCAGCAGCTTTGTAGCGGCTGATTACAATGAGCAGTTCTTC.

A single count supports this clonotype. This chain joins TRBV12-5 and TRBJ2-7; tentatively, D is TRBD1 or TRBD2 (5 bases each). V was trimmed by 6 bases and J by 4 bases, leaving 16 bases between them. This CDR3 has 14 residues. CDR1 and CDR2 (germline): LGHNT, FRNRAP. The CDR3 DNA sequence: TGTGCTAGTGGAATGGGGGTCCTAGGATACGAGCAGTACTTC. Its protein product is CASGMGVLGYEQYF.

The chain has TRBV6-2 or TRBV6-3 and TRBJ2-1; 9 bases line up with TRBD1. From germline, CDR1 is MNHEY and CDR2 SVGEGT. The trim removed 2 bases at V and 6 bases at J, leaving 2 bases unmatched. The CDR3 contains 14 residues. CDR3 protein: CASSYVTGGNEQFF. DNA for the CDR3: TGTGCCAGCAGTTACGTGACAGGGGGCAATGAGCAGTTCTTC.

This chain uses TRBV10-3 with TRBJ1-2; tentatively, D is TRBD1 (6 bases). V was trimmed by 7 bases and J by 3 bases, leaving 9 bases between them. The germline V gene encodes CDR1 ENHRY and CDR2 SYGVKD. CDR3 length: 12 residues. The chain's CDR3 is CAITQGDYGYTF. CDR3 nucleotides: TGTGCCATCACACAGGGCGACTATGGCTACACCTTC.